The source of this T cell receptor (beta chain) is a study of T-cell memory formation after mild COVID-19. Study as a whole: The study found TCR clusters largely donor specific. General observations from the study: Clones shrinking between day 15 and 85 showed a balanced CD4/CD8 split, and those that grew later tilted toward CD4+. What remained unconfirmed was the SARS-CoV-2 specificity of second-wave clones peaking on day 37.

With 8 bases removed from V and 6 bases from J, the gap between germline ends came to 20 bases. Looked up from germline, CDR1 is SGHAT and CDR2 is FQNNGV. The CDR3 has 16 amino acids. To note about this clonotype: No antigen is known for it.

A single record per CDR3 protein comes from TCRdb applying MiXCR to the 5' RACE reads. This table holds some 69,000 distinct CDR3 sequences, roughly a sixth found once. Sequenced sample: PBMCs or a T cell subset sorted from them (not recorded which). This TCR was sampled from an adult woman who had mild COVID-19 (a few samples of this study predate the infection). Cell type and time point are not known. The chain links TRBV11-2 to TRBJ1-6; possible D gene TRBD1, 5 bases. The CDR3 reads CASHQYPGGGNSPLHF. In DNA, the CDR3 is TGTGCCAGCCACCAGTACCCAGGTGGGGGTAATTCACCCCTCCACTTT.